The following is a TCR beta chain sequence with its context. Its antigen is unidentified. This specimen comes from a study of T cells in narcolepsy. In the study overall: Patients with NT1 or NT2 and healthy control donors were enrolled. General study points: Autoreactive clone sequences were missing from some blood memory CD4+ repertoires. Autoreactive HCRT-specific and TRIB2-specific clonotypes were marked in same-patient CSF-versus-blood CD4+ comparisons.

Repertoires were generated with immunoSEQ multiplex PCR, while TCRdb's copy carries only in-frame clones and drops some. The sample holds roughly 30,000 clones, more than 75% seen once. The V end was cut by 7 bases, the J end by 7 bases, with 20 bases between. This CDR3 contains 14 residues. Germline assignment: CDR1 SGHRS and CDR2 YFSETQ. The sample comprised memory (CD45RA-) CD4+ T cells from blood. This clonotype was obtained from a human donor in good health. The chain recombines TRBV5-1 with TRBJ1-1; possibly TRBD1 for D (5 bases). The CDR3 loop reads CASRYGAGPNEAFF. In DNA, the CDR3 is TGCGCCAGCCGGTACGGAGCGGGGCCGAATGAAGCTTTCTTT.